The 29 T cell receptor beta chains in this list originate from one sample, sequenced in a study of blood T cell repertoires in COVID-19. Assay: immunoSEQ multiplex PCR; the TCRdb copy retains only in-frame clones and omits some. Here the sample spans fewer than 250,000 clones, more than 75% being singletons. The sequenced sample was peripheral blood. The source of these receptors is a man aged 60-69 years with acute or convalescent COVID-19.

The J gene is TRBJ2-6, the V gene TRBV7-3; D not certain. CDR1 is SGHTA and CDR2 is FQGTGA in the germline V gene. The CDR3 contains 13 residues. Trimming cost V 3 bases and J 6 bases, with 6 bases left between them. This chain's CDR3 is CASSFTSANVLTF. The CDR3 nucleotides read TGTGCCAGCAGCTTTACTTCGGCCAACGTCCTGACTTTC.

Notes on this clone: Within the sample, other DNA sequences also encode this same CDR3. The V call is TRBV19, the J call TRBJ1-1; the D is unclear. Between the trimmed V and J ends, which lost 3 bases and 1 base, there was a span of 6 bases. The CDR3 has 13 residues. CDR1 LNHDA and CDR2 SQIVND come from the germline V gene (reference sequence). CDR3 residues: CASSISGNTEAFF. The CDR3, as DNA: TGTGCCAGTAGTATCTCCGGGAACACTGAAGCTTTCTTT.

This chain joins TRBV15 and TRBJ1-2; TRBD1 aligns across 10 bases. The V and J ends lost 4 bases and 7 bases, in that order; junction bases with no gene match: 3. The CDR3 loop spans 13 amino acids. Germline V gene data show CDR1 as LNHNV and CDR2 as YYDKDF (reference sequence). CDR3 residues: CATSTGQGVGYTF. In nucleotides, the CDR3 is TGTGCCACCAGCACAGGACAGGGGGTTGGCTACACCTTC.

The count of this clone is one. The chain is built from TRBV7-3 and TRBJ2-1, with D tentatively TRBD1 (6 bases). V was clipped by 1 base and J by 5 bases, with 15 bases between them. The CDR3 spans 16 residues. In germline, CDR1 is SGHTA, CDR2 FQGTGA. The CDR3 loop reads CASSLRGQPPNNEQFF. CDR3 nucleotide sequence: TGTGCCAGCAGCTTAAGAGGACAGCCGCCCAACAATGAGCAGTTCTTC.

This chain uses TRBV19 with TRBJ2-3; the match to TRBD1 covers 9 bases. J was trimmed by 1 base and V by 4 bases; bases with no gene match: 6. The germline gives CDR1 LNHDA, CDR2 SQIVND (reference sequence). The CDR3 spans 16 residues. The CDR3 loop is CASSTLRTGGTDTQYF. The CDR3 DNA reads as TGTGCCAGTAGTACCCTGAGGACAGGGGGCACAGATACGCAGTATTTT.

The DNA of the CDR3 is TGTGCCACCGCCAGCCGGGTGAACACTGAAGCTTTCTTT. It yields the protein CATASRVNTEAFF. The chain is built from TRBV15 and TRBJ1-1; D is undetermined. CDR3 length: 13 amino acids. Germline V gives CDR1 LNHNV, CDR2 YYDKDF (reference sequence). V lost 8 bases to trimming and J lost 0 bases, with 10 bases between them. The full variable domain, completed using reference TRBV15 and TRBJ1-1, is DAMVIQNPRYQVTQFGKPVTLSCSQTLNHNVMYWYQQKSSQAPKLLFHYYDKDFNNEADTPDNFQSRRPNTSFCFLDIRSPGLGDTAMYLCATASRVNTEAFFGQGTRLTVV.

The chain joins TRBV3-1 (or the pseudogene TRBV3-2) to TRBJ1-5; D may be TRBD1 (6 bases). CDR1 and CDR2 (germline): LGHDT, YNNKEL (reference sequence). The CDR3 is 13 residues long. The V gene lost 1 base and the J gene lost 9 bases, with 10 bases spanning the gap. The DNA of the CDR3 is TGTGCCAGCAGCCAAGGCCCCAGGGGGCCCCAGCATTTT. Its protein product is CASSQGPRGPQHF.

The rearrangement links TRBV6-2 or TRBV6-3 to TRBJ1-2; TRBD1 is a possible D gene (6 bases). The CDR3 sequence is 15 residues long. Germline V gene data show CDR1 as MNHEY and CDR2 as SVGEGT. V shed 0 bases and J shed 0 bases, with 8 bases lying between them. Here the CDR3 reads CASSYSRTANYGYTF. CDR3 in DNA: TGTGCCAGCAGTTACTCCCGGACAGCTAACTATGGCTACACCTTC.

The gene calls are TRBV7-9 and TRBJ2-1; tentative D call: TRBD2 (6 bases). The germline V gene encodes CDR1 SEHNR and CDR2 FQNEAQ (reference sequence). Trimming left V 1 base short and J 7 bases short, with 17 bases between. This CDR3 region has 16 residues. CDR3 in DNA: TGTGCCAGCAGCTTAGTCCGCGGGACTGCCGAGAATGAGCAGTTCTTC. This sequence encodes CASSLVRGTAENEQFF.

The CDR3 reads CASKPASGGGETQYF. The CDR3 region has the DNA TGCGCCAGCAAACCGGCTAGCGGGGGCGGTGAGACCCAGTACTTC. This chain joins TRBV5-1 and TRBJ2-5; TRBD2 matches 10 bases. Germline CDR1 reads SGHRS; CDR2 reads YFSETQ. Unmatched junction bases numbered 10, after V lost 6 bases and J lost 5 bases. CDR3 length: 15 residues.

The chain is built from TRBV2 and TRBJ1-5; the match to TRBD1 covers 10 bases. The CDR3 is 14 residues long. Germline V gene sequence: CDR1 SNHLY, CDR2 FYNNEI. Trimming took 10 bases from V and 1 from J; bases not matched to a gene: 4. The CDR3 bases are TGTGCCACCCGACAGGGGGCAAGCAATCAGCCCCAGCATTTT. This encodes CATRQGASNQPQHF.

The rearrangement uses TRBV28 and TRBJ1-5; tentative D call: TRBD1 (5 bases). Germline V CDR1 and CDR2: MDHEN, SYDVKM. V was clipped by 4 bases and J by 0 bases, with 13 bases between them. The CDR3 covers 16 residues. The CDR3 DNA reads TGTGCCAGCAGTTACCGACAGTTCTATAGCAATCAGCCCCAGCATTTT. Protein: CASSYRQFYSNQPQHF.

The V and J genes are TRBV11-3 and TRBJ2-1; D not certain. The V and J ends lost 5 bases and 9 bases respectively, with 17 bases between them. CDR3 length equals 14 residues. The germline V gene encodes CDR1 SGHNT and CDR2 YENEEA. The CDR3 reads CASSTRSKPGEQFF. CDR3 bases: TGTGCCAGCAGCACGCGATCGAAACCGGGTGAGCAGTTCTTC.

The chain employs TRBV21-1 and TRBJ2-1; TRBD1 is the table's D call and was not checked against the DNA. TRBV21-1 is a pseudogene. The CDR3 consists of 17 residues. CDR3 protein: CASSTSEQGSIYNEQFF. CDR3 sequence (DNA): TGTGCCAGCAGCACTAGTGAACAGGGGTCCATATACAATGAGCAGTTCTTC.

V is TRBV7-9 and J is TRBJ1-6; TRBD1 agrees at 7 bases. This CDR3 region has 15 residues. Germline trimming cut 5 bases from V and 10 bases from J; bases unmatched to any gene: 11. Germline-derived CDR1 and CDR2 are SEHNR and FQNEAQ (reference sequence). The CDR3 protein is CASSDRTGPGSPLHF. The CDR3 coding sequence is TGTGCCAGCAGCGACCGGACAGGTCCGGGGTCACCCCTCCACTTT. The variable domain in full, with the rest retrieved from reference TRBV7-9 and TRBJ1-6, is DTGVSQNPRHKITKRGQNVTFRCDPISEHNRLYWYRQTLGQGPEFLTYFQNEAQLEKSRLLSDRFSAERPKGSFSTLEIQRTEQGDSAMYLCASSDRTGPGSPLHFGNGTRLTVT.

The CDR3 loop reads CASSERAGGLAGELFF. The CDR3 coding sequence is TGTGCCAGCAGTGAAAGAGCGGGGGGGCTCGCCGGGGAGCTGTTTTTT. This chain uses TRBV6-1 with TRBJ2-2; TRBD2 aligns across 10 bases. After removal of 2 bases from V and 6 bases from J, the junction contained 6 bases not matched to a gene. This CDR3 is 16 amino acids long. From germline, CDR1 is MNHNS and CDR2 SASEGT.

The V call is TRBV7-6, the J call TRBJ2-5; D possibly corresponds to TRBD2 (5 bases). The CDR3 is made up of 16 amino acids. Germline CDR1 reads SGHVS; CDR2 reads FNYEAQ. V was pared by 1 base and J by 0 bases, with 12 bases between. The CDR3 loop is CASSLDIGEYQETQYF. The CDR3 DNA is TGTGCCAGCAGCTTAGATATCGGGGAGTACCAAGAGACCCAGTACTTC.

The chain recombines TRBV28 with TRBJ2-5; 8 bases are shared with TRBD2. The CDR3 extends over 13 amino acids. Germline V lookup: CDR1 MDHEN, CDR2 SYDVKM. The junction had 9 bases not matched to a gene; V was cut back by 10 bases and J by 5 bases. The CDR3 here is CATGRGGEETQYF. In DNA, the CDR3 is TGTGCCACCGGGAGGGGGGGCGAGGAGACCCAGTACTTC.

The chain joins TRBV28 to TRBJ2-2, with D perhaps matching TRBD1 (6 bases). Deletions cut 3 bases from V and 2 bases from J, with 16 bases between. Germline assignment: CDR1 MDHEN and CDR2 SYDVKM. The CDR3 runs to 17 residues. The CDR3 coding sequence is TGTGCCAGCAGTTTGGAACGCATGGGGGCCAACACCGGGGAGCTGTTTTTT. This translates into CASSLERMGANTGELFF.

CDR3 in amino acids: CAISENVPSGGAGDTQYF. Written as DNA, the CDR3 is TGTGCCATCAGTGAGAACGTTCCTAGCGGGGGGGCTGGAGATACGCAGTATTTT. The V call is TRBV10-3, the J call TRBJ2-3; the match to TRBD2 covers 12 bases. The germline V gene has CDR1 ENHRY and CDR2 SYGVKD. V dropped 2 bases and J dropped 5; count of bases not matched to a gene: 11. The CDR3 totals 18 residues.

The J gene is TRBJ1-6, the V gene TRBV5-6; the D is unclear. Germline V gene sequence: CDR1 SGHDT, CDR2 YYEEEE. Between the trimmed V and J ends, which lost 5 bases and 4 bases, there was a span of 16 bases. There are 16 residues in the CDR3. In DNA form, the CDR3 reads TGTGCCAGCAGTCTAAAACCCGTCAATTATAATTCACCCCTCCACTTT. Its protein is CASSLKPVNYNSPLHF.

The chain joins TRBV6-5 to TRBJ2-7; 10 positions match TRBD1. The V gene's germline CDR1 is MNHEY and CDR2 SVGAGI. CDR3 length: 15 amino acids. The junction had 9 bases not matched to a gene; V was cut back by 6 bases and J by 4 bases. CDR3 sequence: CASSSTGGKNYEQYF. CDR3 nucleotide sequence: TGTGCCAGCAGCTCGACAGGGGGCAAGAATTACGAGCAGTACTTC.

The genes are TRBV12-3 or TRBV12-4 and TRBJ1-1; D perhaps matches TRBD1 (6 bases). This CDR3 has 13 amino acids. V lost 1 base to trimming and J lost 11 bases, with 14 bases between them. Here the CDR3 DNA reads TGTGCCAGCAGTTTAGGTCTTAGACAGGCGGCTTTCTTT. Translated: CASSLGLRQAAFF.

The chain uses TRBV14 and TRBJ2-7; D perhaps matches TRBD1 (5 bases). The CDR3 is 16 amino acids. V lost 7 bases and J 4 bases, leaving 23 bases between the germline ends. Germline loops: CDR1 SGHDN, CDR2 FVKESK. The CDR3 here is CASTKTGHPVGYEQYF. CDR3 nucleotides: TGTGCCAGCACCAAAACCGGACACCCCGTAGGGTACGAGCAGTACTTC.

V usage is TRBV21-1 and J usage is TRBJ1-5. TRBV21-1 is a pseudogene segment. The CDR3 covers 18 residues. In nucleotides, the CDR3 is TGTGCCAGCAGCAAAGGGGGAGGGGCCACCTATAGCAATCAGCCCCAGCATTTT. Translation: CASSKGGGATYSNQPQHF.

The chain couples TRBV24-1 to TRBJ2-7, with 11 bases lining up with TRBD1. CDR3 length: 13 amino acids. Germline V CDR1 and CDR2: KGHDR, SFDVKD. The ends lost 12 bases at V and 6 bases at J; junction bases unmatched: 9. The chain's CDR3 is CAGPGQGGGEQYF. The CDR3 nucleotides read TGTGCCGGACCGGGACAGGGGGGAGGCGAGCAGTACTTC.

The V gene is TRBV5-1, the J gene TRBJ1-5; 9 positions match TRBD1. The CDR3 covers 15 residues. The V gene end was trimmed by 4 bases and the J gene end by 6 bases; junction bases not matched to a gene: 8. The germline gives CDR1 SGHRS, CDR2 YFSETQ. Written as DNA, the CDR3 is TGCGCCAGCAGCACTGACGGGACAGGGTCTCAGCCCCAGCATTTT. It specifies CASSTDGTGSQPQHF. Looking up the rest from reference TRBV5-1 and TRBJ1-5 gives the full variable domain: KAGVTQTPRYLIKTRGQQVTLSCSPISGHRSVSWYQQTPGQGLQFLFEYFSETQRNKGNFPGRFSGRQFSNSRSEMNVSTLELGDSALYLCASSTDGTGSQPQHFGDGTRLSIL.

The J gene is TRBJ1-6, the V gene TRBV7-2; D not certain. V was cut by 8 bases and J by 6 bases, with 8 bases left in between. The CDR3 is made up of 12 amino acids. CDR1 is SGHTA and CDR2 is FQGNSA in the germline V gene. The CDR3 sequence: CASGWSNSPLHF. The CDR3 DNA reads TGTGCCAGCGGTTGGAGTAATTCACCCCTCCACTTT.

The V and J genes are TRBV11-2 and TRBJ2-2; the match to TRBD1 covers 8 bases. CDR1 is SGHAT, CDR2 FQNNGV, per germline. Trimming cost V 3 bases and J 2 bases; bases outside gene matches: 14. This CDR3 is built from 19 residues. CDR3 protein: CASSFIGQGMGPNTGELFF. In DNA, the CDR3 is TGTGCCAGCAGCTTTATAGGACAGGGAATGGGTCCCAACACCGGGGAGCTGTTTTTT.